These 19 T cell receptor beta chains were sequenced from one sample in a study of identical twins. Each CDR3 protein is one row after TCRdb ran MiXCR on the 5' RACE reads. Of about 240,000 distinct CDR3 sequences in the sample, roughly a tenth were seen once. Specimen: memory T cells sorted from blood. Every receptor here comes from a man aged 50-60 years in good health.

At least ten counts were recorded for this clonotype. The chain carries TRBV11-2 and TRBJ2-3; the D call may be TRBD1 or TRBD2 (5 bases each). CDR1 is SGHAT and CDR2 is FQNNGV in the germline V gene. The CDR3 is made up of 17 amino acids. With 0 bases removed from V and 0 bases from J, the gap between germline ends came to 13 bases. In DNA, the CDR3 is TGTGCCAGCAGCTTAGAGTCGGGGACCCTTAGCACAGATACGCAGTATTTT. Protein product: CASSLESGTLSTDTQYF.

This clonotype has more than one count but fewer than ten. J is TRBJ2-2 and V is TRBV7-9; possibly TRBD2 for D (6 bases). Germline CDR1 SEHNR, CDR2 FQNEAQ (reference sequence). Trimming took 5 bases from V and 2 from J, leaving 12 bases between them. The CDR3 runs to 15 residues. The CDR3 sequence: CASSPRLENTGELFF. CDR3 DNA sequence: TGTGCCAGCAGCCCCAGACTAGAAAACACCGGGGAGCTGTTTTTT. Variable domain in full (rest from reference TRBV7-9 and TRBJ2-2): DTGVSQNPRHKITKRGQNVTFRCDPISEHNRLYWYRQTLGQGPEFLTYFQNEAQLEKSRLLSDRFSAERPKGSFSTLEIQRTEQGDSAMYLCASSPRLENTGELFFGEGSRLTVL.

This clonotype occurred many times. The chain uses TRBV20-1 and TRBJ1-5, with D uncertain. This CDR3 spans 13 amino acids. CDR1 and CDR2 from the germline V gene are DFQATT and SNEGSKA (reference sequence). The V gene lost 6 bases and the J gene lost 5 bases, with 14 bases spanning the gap. The CDR3: CSAIRATDQPQHF. The CDR3 DNA sequence: TGCAGTGCGATCCGGGCCACCGATCAGCCCCAGCATTTT.

This clonotype was found many times. The J gene is TRBJ1-3, the V gene TRBV12-3 or TRBV12-4; D gene uncertain. The CDR3 has 14 amino acids. V was shortened by 0 bases and J by 6 bases, with 9 bases between the two germline ends. The DNA for the CDR3 is TGTGCCAGCAGTTTAGCGGCAGACTTAAACACCATATATTTT. Its protein is CASSLAADLNTIYF.

This clonotype was counted many times. The chain uses TRBV20-1 and TRBJ2-7; 8 nucleotides align to TRBD1. The V and J ends lost 5 bases and 5 bases, in that order; junction bases with no gene match: 11. Germline V gives CDR1 DFQATT, CDR2 SNEGSKA (reference sequence). This CDR3 is built from 14 residues. CDR3 nucleotide sequence: TGCAGTGCTTGGACAGGGTCCCCCAAAGACGAGCAGTACTTC. Its translation: CSAWTGSPKDEQYF.

This clonotype was counted a few times. The DNA is left out, because the CDR3 cannot be placed on it with certainty; the CDR3 is given as TCRdb lists it. The chain links TRBV10-3 to TRBJ2-2; the DNA was not used to check the table's D call, TRBD1. Germline V lookup: CDR1 ENHRY, CDR2 SYGVKD. The CDR3 is made up of 16 amino acids, end residues included. The CDR3 here is CAISYGGGRHRGAVFF.

This clonotype occurred many times. The V gene is TRBV29-1, the J gene TRBJ2-2, with a weak D call TRBD2 (5 bases). In germline, CDR1 is SQVTM, CDR2 ANQGSEA. This CDR3 is built from 13 residues. V shed 6 bases and J shed 6 bases, with 14 bases lying between them. This chain's CDR3 is CSVVDWESGELFF. CDR3 DNA: TGCAGCGTCGTTGATTGGGAGTCCGGGGAGCTGTTTTTT.

This clonotype was counted a few times. The chain carries TRBV18 and TRBJ1-1; 7 bases are a match to TRBD1. V dropped 2 bases and J dropped 6; count of bases not matched to a gene: 6. The CDR3 has 14 residues. Germline CDR1 and CDR2: KGHSH and LQKENI. CDR3 coding DNA: TGTGCCAGCTCACCAAACGGGACAGCCCCTGAAGCTTTCTTT. Its translation: CASSPNGTAPEAFF. The full variable domain, its missing parts supplied by reference TRBV18 and TRBJ1-1, is NAGVMQNPRHLVRRRGQEARLRCSPMKGHSHVYWYRQLPEEGLKFMVYLQKENIIDESGMPKERFSAEFPKEGPSILRIQQVVRGDSAAYFCASSPNGTAPEAFFGQGTRLTVV.

This chain connects TRBV4-3 to TRBJ2-6; D not certain. CDR3 length equals 16 residues. V lost 3 bases, J lost 1 base, and 10 bases lay in between. The V gene's germline CDR1 is LGHNA and CDR2 YSLEER. CDR3 loop: CASSQSAGSGANVLTF. CDR3 DNA: TGCGCCAGCAGCCAGTCCGCCGGGTCTGGGGCCAACGTCCTGACTTTC.

V and J are TRBV7-9 and TRBJ2-7, with D perhaps TRBD1 or TRBD2 (6 bases each). V lost 3 bases and J lost 3, with 12 bases in between. Germline loops: CDR1 SEHNR, CDR2 FQNEAQ (reference sequence). This CDR3 comprises 14 residues. The CDR3 is CASSLGGAYYEQYF. CDR3 DNA sequence: TGTGCCAGCAGCTTGGGGGGCGCCTACTACGAGCAGTACTTC.

This clonotype was recorded many times. The chain employs TRBV5-5 and TRBJ2-2, with D perhaps assigned TRBD1 or TRBD2 (5 bases each). V lost 0 bases and J 3 bases, leaving 12 bases between the germline ends. There are 16 residues in the CDR3. Germline loops: CDR1 SGHKS, CDR2 YYEKEE (reference sequence). CDR3 in amino acids: CASSLDSLGDTGELFF. CDR3 nucleotide sequence: TGTGCCAGCAGCTTGGACAGTCTGGGGGACACCGGGGAGCTGTTTTTT.

This clonotype showed up many times. The V call is TRBV6-1, the J call TRBJ2-1, with D maybe TRBD2 (5 bases). CDR1 is MNHNS and CDR2 is SASEGT in the germline V gene. The CDR3 runs 11 residues. V was cut by 1 base and J by 12 bases, with 7 bases left in between. CDR3 region: CASSEEDLQFF. CDR3 DNA: TGTGCCAGCAGTGAAGAGGACTTGCAGTTCTTC.

The chain has TRBV7-2 and TRBJ1-2; perhaps TRBD1 as D (5 bases). From germline, CDR1 is SGHTA and CDR2 FQGNSA. V lost 5 bases to trimming and J lost 6 bases, with 19 bases between them. The CDR3 sequence is 15 residues long. The CDR3, as DNA: TGTGCCAGCAGCCCTCCCCCAGGGCAGCATCATGGCTACACCTTC. Translating it yields CASSPPPGQHHGYTF. The variable domain in full, completed from reference TRBV7-2 and TRBJ1-2, reads GAGVSQSPSNKVTEKGKDVELRCDPISGHTALYWYRQSLGQGLEFLIYFQGNSAPDKSGLPSDRFSAERTGGSVSTLTIQRTQQEDSAVYLCASSPPPGQHHGYTFGSGTRLTVV.

Ten or more counts support this clonotype. J is TRBJ2-1 and V is TRBV11-2, with D tentatively TRBD1 or TRBD2 (5 bases each). This CDR3 has 15 amino acids. The V end was cut by 5 bases, the J end by 0 bases, with 11 bases between. Germline CDR1 is SGHAT and CDR2 is FQNNGV. This CDR3 is CASSLGTTSYNEQFF. The CDR3 DNA is TGTGCCAGCAGCCTCGGGACCACCTCCTACAATGAGCAGTTCTTC.

The V gene is TRBV2, the J gene TRBJ2-1; TRBD1 aligns across 7 bases. The CDR3 loop spans 16 amino acids. CDR1 and CDR2 from the germline V gene are SNHLY and FYNNEI. Trimming at V came to 5 bases and at J to 4 bases, leaving 11 bases not matched to a gene. In DNA form, the CDR3 reads TGTGCCAGCAGTTCCACCAGGGGGAACCGATACAATGAGCAGTTCTTC. This translates into CASSSTRGNRYNEQFF.

This clonotype has only a few counts. This chain connects TRBV6-4 to TRBJ2-1, with D unresolved. The germline V and J ends were trimmed by 10 bases and 4 bases, with 8 bases remaining between them. CDR1 and CDR2 from the germline V gene are MRHNA and SNTAGT. This CDR3 region has 11 residues. CDR3 residues: CATKTYNEQFF. The CDR3 DNA reads TGTGCCACCAAGACTTACAATGAGCAGTTCTTC.

Remarks on this clonotype: A much larger clone differs from this one at a single base, so this may be a read error. The chain couples TRBV12-3 or TRBV12-4 to TRBJ2-3; no reliable D call. Trimming removed 3 bases from V and 5 bases from J, with 6 bases in between. The CDR3 extends over 12 amino acids. DNA for the CDR3: TGTGCCAGCAGTTTTGACATAGATACGCAGTATTTT. Translating gives CASSFDIDTQYF.

In its sample, this clonotype was seen many times. V and J are TRBV9 and TRBJ2-7, with D uncertain. The V gene lost 1 base and the J gene lost 1 base, with 9 bases spanning the gap. Germline values: CDR1 SGDLS, CDR2 YYNGEE. There are 14 residues in the CDR3. The CDR3 region has the DNA TGTGCCAGCAGCGTATCCCCACGATCCTACGAGCAGTACTTC. Protein: CASSVSPRSYEQYF.

This clonotype has just a few counts. The chain is built from TRBV6-2 or TRBV6-3 and TRBJ2-2, with 7 positions matching TRBD1. Germline V gene sequence: CDR1 MNHEY, CDR2 SVGEGT. The CDR3 has 15 residues. The junction had 2 bases not matched to a gene; V was cut back by 2 bases and J by 2 bases. Here the CDR3 DNA reads TGTGCCAGCAGTTACGGGACAGCAAACACCGGGGAGCTGTTTTTT. Protein: CASSYGTANTGELFF.